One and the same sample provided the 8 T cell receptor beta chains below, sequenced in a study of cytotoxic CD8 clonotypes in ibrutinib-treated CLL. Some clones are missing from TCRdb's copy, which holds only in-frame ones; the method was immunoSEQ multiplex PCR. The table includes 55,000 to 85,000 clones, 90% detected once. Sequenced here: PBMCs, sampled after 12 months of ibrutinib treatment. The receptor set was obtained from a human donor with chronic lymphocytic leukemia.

CDR3 region: CASSQAGGSSYNEQFF. The CDR3 nucleotides read TGTGCCAGCAGCCAAGCCGGCGGGAGCTCCTACAATGAGCAGTTCTTC. This chain joins TRBV4-2 and TRBJ2-1, with 7 nucleotides matching TRBD2. V shed 1 base, J shed 0 bases, and the junction held 3 bases outside the gene matches. The CDR3 covers 16 residues. Per germline, CDR1 LGHNA and CDR2 YNFKEQ.

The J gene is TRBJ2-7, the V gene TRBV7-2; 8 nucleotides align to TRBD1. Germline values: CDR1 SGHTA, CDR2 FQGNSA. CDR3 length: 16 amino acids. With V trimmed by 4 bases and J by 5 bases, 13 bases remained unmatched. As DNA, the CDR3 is TGTGCCAGCAGCTGGCAGCTGACAGGGGTGGTCGACGAGCAGTACTTC. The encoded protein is CASSWQLTGVVDEQYF.

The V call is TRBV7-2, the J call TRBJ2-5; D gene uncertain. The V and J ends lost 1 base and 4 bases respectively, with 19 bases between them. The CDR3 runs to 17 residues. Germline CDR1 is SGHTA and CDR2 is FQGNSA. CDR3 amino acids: CASSLDSQLGRRETQYF. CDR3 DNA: TGTGCCAGCAGCTTAGATTCCCAATTGGGTAGGAGAGAGACCCAGTACTTC.

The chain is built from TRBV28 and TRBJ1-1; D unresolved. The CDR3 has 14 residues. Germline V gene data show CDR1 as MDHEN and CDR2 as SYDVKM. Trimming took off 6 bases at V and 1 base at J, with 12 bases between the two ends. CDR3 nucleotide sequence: TGTGCCAGCAGCTCAACCCCGGGGAACACTGAAGCTTTCTTT. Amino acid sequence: CASSSTPGNTEAFF.

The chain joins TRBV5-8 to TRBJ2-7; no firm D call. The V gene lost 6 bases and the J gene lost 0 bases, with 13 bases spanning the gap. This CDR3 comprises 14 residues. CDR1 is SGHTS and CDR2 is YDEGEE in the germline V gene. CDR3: CASIRRISSYEQYF. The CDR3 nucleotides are TGTGCCAGCATTCGAAGGATTAGCTCCTACGAGCAGTACTTC.

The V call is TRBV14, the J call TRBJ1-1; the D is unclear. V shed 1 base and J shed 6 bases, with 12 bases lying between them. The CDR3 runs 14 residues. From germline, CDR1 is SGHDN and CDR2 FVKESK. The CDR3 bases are TGTGCCAGCAGCCAAGTTGGGTTGGTACCTGAAGCTTTCTTT. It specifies CASSQVGLVPEAFF. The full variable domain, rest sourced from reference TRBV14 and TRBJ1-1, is EAGVTQFPSHSVIEKGQTVTLRCDPISGHDNLYWYRRVMGKEIKFLLHFVKESKQDESGMPNNRFLAERTGGTYSTLKVQPAELEDSGVYFCASSQVGLVPEAFFGQGTRLTVV.

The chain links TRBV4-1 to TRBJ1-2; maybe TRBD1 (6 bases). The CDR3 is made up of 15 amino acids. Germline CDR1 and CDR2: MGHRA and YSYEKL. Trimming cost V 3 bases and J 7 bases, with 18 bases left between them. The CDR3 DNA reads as TGCGCCAGCAGCCAGAAATCGGACAGTACTAGTGGCTACACCTTC. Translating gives CASSQKSDSTSGYTF.

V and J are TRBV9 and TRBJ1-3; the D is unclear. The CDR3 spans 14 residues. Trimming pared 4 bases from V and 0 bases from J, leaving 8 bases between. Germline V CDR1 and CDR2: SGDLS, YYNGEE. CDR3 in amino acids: CASSRPGSGNTIYF. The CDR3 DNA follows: TGTGCCAGCAGCCGCCCGGGCTCTGGAAACACCATATATTTT.